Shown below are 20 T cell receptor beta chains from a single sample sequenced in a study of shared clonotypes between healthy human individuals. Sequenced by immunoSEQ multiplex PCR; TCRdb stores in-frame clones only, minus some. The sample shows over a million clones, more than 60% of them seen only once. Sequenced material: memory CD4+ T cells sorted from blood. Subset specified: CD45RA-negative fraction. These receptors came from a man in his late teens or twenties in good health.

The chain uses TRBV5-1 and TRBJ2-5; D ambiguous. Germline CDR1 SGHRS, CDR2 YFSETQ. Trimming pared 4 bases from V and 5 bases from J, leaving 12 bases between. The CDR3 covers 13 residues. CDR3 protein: CASSPRVPETQYF. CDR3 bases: TGCGCCAGCAGCCCACGGGTACCCGAGACCCAGTACTTC.

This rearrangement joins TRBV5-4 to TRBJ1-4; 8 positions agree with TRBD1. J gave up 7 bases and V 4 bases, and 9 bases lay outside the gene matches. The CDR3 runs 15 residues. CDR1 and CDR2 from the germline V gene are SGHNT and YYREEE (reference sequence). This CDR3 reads CASSAGTGGLEKLFF. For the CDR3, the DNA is TGTGCCAGCAGCGCTGGGACAGGTGGACTTGAAAAACTGTTTTTT.

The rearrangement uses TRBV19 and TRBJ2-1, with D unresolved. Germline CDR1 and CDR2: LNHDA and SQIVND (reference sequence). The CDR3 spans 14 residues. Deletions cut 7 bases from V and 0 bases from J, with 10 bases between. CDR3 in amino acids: CASNKGYSYNEQFF. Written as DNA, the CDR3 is TGTGCCAGTAACAAGGGCTACTCCTACAATGAGCAGTTCTTC.

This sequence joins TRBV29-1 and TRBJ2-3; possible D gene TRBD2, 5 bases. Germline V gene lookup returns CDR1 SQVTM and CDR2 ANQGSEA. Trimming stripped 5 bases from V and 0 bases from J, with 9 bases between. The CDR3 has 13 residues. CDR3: CSVSGTSTDTQYF. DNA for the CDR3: TGCAGCGTTAGCGGAACTAGCACAGATACGCAGTATTTT.

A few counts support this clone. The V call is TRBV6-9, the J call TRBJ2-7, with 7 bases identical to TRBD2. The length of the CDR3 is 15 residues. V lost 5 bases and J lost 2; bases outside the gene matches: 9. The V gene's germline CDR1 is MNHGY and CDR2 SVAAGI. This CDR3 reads CASSPRGDLTYEQYF. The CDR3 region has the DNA TGTGCCAGCAGTCCCCGGGGGGACTTGACCTACGAGCAGTACTTC.

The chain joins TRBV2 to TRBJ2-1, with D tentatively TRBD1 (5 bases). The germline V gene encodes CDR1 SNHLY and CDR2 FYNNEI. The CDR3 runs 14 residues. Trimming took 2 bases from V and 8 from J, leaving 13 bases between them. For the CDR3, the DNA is TGTGCCAGCAGTGAAAAGGCTTGGGGCCATGAGCAGTTCTTC. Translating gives CASSEKAWGHEQFF.

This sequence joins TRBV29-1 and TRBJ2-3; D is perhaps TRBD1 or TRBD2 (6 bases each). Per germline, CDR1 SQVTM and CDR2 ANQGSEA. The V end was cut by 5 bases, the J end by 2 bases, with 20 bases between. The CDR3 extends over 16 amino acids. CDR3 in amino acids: CSVLSGSRGATDTQYF. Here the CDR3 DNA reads TGCAGCGTTCTAAGTGGAAGTAGGGGGGCCACAGATACGCAGTATTTT.

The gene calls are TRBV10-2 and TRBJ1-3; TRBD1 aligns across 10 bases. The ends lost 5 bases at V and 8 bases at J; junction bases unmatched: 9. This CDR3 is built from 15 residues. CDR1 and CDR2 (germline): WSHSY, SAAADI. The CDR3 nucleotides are TGCGCCAGCAGTAAGGGACAGGGGAATACGGACACCATATATTTT. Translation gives CASSKGQGNTDTIYF.

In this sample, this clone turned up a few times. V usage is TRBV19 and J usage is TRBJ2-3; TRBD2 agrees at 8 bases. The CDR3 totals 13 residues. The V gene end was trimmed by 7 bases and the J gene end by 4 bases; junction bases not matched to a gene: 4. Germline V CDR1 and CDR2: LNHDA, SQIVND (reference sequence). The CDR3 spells CASMSGGADTQYF. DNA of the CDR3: TGTGCCAGTATGTCGGGGGGGGCAGATACGCAGTATTTT.

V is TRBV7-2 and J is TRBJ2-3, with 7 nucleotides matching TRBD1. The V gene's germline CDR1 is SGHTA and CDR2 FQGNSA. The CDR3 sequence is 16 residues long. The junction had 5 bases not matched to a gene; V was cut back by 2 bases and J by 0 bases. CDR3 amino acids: CASSLRQGTSTDTQYF. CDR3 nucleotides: TGTGCCAGCAGCTTAAGACAGGGCACGAGCACAGATACGCAGTATTTT. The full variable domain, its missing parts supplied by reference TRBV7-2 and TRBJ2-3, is GAGVSQSPSNKVTEKGKDVELRCDPISGHTALYWYRQSLGQGLEFLIYFQGNSAPDKSGLPSDRFSAERTGGSVSTLTIQRTQQEDSAVYLCASSLRQGTSTDTQYFGPGTRLTVL.

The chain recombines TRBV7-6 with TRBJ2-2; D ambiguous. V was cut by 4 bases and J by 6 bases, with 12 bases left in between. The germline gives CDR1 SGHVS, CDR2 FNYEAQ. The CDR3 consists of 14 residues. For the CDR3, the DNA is TGTGCCAGCAGCTCCCAAGAAGGCTCCGGGGAGCTGTTTTTT. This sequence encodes CASSSQEGSGELFF.

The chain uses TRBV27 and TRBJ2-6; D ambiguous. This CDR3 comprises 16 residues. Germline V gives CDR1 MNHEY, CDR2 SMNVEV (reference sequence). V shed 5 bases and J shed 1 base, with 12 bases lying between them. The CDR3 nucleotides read TGTGCCAGCAGTCCTAGAGGTTTGTCTGGGGCCAACGTCCTGACTTTC. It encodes CASSPRGLSGANVLTF.

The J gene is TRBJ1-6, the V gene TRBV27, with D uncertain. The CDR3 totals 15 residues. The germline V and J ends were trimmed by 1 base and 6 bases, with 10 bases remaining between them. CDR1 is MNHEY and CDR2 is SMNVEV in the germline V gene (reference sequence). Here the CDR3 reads CASSLLGPPNSPLHF. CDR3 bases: TGTGCCAGCAGTTTATTGGGTCCCCCTAATTCACCCCTCCACTTT.

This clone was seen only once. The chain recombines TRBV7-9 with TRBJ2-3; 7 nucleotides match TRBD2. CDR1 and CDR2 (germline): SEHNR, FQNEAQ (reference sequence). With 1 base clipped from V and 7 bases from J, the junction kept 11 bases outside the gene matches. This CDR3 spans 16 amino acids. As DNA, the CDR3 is TGTGCCAGCAGCTTAGACTTGGGCGGGGGAATGAATACGCAGTATTTT. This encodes CASSLDLGGGMNTQYF.

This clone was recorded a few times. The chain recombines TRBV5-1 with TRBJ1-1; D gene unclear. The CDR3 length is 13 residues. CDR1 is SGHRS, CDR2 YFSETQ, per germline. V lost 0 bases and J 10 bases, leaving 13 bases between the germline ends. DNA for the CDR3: TGCGCCAGCAGCTTGGAATGGGCAGCTGCAGCTTTCTTT. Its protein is CASSLEWAAAAFF.

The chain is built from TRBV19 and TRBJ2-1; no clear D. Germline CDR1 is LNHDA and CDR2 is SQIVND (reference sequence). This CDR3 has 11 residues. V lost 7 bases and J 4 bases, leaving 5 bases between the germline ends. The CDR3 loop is CASKPYNEQFF. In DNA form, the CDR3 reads TGTGCCAGTAAACCATACAATGAGCAGTTCTTC.

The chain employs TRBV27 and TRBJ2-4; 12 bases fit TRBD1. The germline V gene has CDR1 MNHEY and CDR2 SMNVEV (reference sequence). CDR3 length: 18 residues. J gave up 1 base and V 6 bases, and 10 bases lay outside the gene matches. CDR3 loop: CASSMGQGAVGAKNIQYF. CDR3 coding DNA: TGTGCCAGCAGCATGGGACAGGGGGCCGTCGGGGCCAAAAACATTCAGTACTTC.

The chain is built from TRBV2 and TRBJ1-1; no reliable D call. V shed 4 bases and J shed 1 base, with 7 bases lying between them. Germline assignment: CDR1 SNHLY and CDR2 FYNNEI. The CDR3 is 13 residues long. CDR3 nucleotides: TGTGCCAGCAGTGCGGTGGAGAACACTGAAGCTTTCTTT. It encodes CASSAVENTEAFF.

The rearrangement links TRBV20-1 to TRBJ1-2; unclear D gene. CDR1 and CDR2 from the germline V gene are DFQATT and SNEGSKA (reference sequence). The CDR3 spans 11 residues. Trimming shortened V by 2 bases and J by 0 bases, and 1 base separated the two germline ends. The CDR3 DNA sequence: TGCAGTGCTAGACCTAACTATGGCTACACCTTC. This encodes CSARPNYGYTF.

CDR3 sequence: CASSSRTANNEQFF. In DNA, the CDR3 is TGCGCCAGCAGCTCTCGGACTGCCAACAATGAGCAGTTCTTC. This rearrangement joins TRBV4-1 to TRBJ2-1; the D gene is possibly TRBD2 (5 bases). This CDR3 is 14 amino acids long. Germline CDR1 reads MGHRA; CDR2 reads YSYEKL. V dropped 5 bases and J dropped 5 bases, with 13 bases sitting between them.